Detailed here is one TCR beta chain. Its antigen is undetermined. The data derive from a study of cytomegalovirus exposure and HLA in healthy donors. The PCR had 60 Vbeta and 13 Jbeta primers. Only in-frame clones appear in the TCRdb table, and some are missing; sequencing was by immunoSEQ multiplex PCR. The sample lists 85,000 to 120,000 clones; 82% were seen once. General study points: When the data were analyzed later, several of the most significant clusters appeared to be linked to common viral pathogens. Rare sequences made up most TCRs, while some public TCRs were found in many donors.

Trimming shortened V by 5 bases and J by 5 bases, and 18 bases separated the two germline ends. There are 15 residues in the CDR3. Germline assignment: CDR1 SEHNR and CDR2 FQNEAQ (reference sequence). This chain links TRBV7-9 with TRBJ1-1, with D perhaps matching TRBD1 (6 bases). The origin of this receptor is a man in his fifties or sixties in good health and CMV-seronegative. Material: PBMCs. CDR3 in DNA: TGTGCCAGCAGCCATAATCCCAGGGGCGAGACTGAAGCTTTCTTT. This codes for CASSHNPRGETEAFF.